This section outlines one T cell receptor (beta chain) sequence together with its context. These data originate in a study of blood T cell repertoires in COVID-19. In assigning cohorts, the study relied on participant-reported clinical history. Within the 2 weeks before study entry, each person in the exposed group met a COVID-19 case. This CDR3 region has 14 residues. Germline V gene sequence: CDR1 MDHEN, CDR2 SYDVKM. Trimming removed 6 bases at V and 6 bases at J, with 15 bases between. Original processing notes: Counts of nucleated cells, estimated from reference gene primer amplification, were obtained. Profiling relied on immunoSEQ multiplex PCR, and the TCRdb table lists in-frame clones only, not all of them. D and trimming come from the DNA, and the V and J calls and clone size come from that table. The profile covers about 300,000 clones, with approximately 81% appearing a single time and about 1.9% taken by the ten largest.

The genes are TRBV28 and TRBJ1-5, with D maybe TRBD1 (6 bases). The sequenced sample was PBMCs or T cells enriched from blood (not recorded which). This sequence originates from a woman aged 25-40 years who had been exposed to COVID-19. CDR3 loop: CASSNPRGGQPQHF. DNA of the CDR3: TGTGCCAGCAGCAACCCCAGGGGTGGTCAGCCCCAGCATTTT.